The 2 T cell receptor beta chains given below trace back to one sample, sequenced in a study of blood T cell repertoires in COVID-19. The method was immunoSEQ multiplex PCR; TCRdb's version includes in-frame clones alone and lacks a portion of them. The sample includes 310,000 or so clones, about 91% of them seen just once. Sequencing was performed on PBMCs or T cells enriched from blood (not recorded which). These receptors were collected from a middle-aged woman who had recovered from COVID-19.

This clone was found once. J is TRBJ1-1 and V is TRBV18; tentative D call: TRBD1 (5 bases). This CDR3 contains 14 residues. The V end lost 6 bases, the J end lost 5 bases, and 16 bases lay between the germline ends. CDR1 is KGHSH and CDR2 is LQKENI in the germline V gene. The CDR3 bases are TGTGCCAGCTCCGGGGGGACCCGCCGGACTGAAGCTTTCTTT. Amino acids: CASSGGTRRTEAFF.

CDR3 in amino acids: CASTSADEKLFF. The CDR3 nucleotides read TGTGCCAGCACCTCAGCGGATGAAAAACTGTTTTTT. J is TRBJ1-4 and V is TRBV28; the D is unclear. Trimming shortened V by 7 bases and J by 6 bases, and 9 bases separated the two germline ends. The CDR3 contains 12 residues. The germline V gene has CDR1 MDHEN and CDR2 SYDVKM.